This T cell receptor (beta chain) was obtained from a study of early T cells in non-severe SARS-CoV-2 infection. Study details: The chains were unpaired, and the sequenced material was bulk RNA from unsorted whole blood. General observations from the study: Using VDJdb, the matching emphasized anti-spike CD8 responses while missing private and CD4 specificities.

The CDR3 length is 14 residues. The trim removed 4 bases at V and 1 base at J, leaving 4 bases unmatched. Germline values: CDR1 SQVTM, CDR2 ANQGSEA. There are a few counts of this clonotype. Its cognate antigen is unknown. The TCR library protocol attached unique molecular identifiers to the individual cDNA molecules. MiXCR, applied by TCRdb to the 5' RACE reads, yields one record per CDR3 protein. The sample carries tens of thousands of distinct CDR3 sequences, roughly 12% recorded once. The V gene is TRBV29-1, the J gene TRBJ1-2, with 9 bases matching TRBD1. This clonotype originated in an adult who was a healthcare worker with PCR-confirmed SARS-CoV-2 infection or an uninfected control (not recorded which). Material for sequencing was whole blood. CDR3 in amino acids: CSVATGGYNYGYTF. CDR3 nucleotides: TGCAGCGTTGCGACAGGGGGTTATAACTATGGCTACACCTTC. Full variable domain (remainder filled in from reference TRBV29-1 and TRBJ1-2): SAVISQKPSRDICQRGTSLTIQCQVDSQVTMMFWYRQQPGQSLTLIATANQGSEATYESGFVIDKFPISRPNLTFSTLTVSNMSPEDSSIYLCSVATGGYNYGYTFGSGTRLTVV.